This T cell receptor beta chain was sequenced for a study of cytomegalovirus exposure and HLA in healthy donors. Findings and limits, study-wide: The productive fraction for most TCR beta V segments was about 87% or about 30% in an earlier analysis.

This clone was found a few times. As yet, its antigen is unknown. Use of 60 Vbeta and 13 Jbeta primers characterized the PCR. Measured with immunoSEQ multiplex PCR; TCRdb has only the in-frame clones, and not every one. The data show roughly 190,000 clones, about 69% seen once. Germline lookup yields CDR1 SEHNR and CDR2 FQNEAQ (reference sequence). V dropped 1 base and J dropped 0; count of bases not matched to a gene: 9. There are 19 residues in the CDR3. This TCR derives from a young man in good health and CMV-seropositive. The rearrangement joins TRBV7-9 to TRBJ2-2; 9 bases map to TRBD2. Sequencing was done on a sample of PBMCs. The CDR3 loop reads CASSLEGLAGMANTGELFF. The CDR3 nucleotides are TGTGCCAGCAGCTTAGAGGGGCTAGCGGGAATGGCGAACACCGGGGAGCTGTTTTTT.